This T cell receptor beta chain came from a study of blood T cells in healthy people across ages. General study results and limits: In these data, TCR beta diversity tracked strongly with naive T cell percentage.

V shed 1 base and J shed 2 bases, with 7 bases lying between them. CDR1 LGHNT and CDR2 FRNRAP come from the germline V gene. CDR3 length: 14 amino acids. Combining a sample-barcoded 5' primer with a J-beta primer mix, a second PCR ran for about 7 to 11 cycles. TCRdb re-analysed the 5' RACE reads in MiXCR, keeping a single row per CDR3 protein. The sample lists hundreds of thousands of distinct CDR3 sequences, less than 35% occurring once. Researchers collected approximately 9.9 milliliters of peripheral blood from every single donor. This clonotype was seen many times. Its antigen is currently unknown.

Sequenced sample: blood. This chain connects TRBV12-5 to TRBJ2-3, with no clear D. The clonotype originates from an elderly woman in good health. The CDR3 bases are TGTGCTAGTGGTTTGGAGAAGAACACAGATACGCAGTATTTT. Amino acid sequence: CASGLEKNTDTQYF.